The 32 T cell receptor beta chains presented below share a single source sample, sequenced in a study of type 1 and type 2 diabetes patients. The PCR template was genomic DNA. Multiplex PCR with 30 forward and 13 reverse primers amplified the TCR beta CDR3. TCRdb processed the multiplex PCR reads anew with MiXCR; each CDR3 protein has one entry. This table has around 300,000 distinct CDR3 sequences, 47% appearing once. Sequenced: peripheral blood mononuclear cells (PBMCs). These receptors were obtained from a man younger than 35 with type 2 diabetes.

This clonotype was detected a few times. The genes are TRBV6-1 and TRBJ2-7; the D is unclear. Trimming left V 0 bases short and J 5 bases short, with 8 bases between. Germline V gives CDR1 MNHNS, CDR2 SASEGT. The CDR3 totals 13 residues. CDR3 residues: CASSEAGRDEQYF. The CDR3 DNA is TGTGCCAGCAGTGAAGCTGGACGCGACGAGCAGTACTTC.

The chain carries TRBV12-3 or TRBV12-4 and TRBJ1-2; the D is unclear. The CDR3 loop spans 12 amino acids. V gave up 7 bases and J gave up 3 bases, with 9 bases separating them. This chain's CDR3 is CASTPSDYGYTF. In DNA form, the CDR3 reads TGTGCCAGCACCCCCTCGGACTATGGCTACACCTTC.

The rearrangement links TRBV6-1 to TRBJ1-4, with TRBD1 as a possible D gene (6 bases). Germline assignment: CDR1 MNHNS and CDR2 SASEGT. The V end lost 4 bases, the J end lost 8 bases, and 23 bases lay between the germline ends. The CDR3 extends over 17 amino acids. CDR3 sequence (DNA): TGTGCCAGCAGTGGTGAAGGGGGATTGGAGATTAAGGAAAAACTGTTTTTT. It encodes CASSGEGGLEIKEKLFF.

The chain combines TRBV7-6 with TRBJ1-1; D uncertain. Trimming took 2 bases from V and 1 from J, leaving 8 bases between them. This CDR3 region has 14 residues. Germline lookup yields CDR1 SGHVS and CDR2 FNYEAQ. Here the CDR3 DNA reads TGTGCCAGCAGCTTACTGACACGGAACACTGAAGCTTTCTTT. This gives the protein CASSLLTRNTEAFF.

There are a few counts of this clonotype. The rearrangement joins TRBV6-6 to TRBJ2-7, with TRBD2 as a possible D gene (5 bases). V lost 7 bases and J lost 2, with 15 bases in between. CDR3 size: 14 residues. Per the germline V gene, CDR1 is MNHNY and CDR2 is SVGAGI (reference sequence). For the CDR3, the DNA is TGTGCCAGCACCGAAGGACTTAGGACCTACGAGCAGTACTTC. Protein product: CASTEGLRTYEQYF.

Concerning this clonotype itself: Since a much larger clone is just one base distant, this may be a read error. V gene TRBV20-1 combines with J gene TRBJ2-7; the D is unclear. Trimming cost V 6 bases and J 8 bases, with 11 bases left between them. The CDR3 has 10 residues. Per germline, CDR1 DFQATT and CDR2 SNEGSKA (reference sequence). CDR3: CSAPQLKQYF. The DNA of the CDR3 is TGCAGTGCGCCCCAGTTGAAGCAGTACTTC.

This clonotype turned up a few times. V is TRBV19 and J is TRBJ1-4; no definite D call. Trimming pared 1 base from V and 2 bases from J, leaving 8 bases between. The V gene's germline CDR1 is LNHDA and CDR2 SQIVND (reference sequence). The CDR3 spans 15 residues. The CDR3 reads CASSIAGTTNEKLFF. CDR3 DNA sequence: TGTGCCAGTAGTATAGCCGGCACCACTAATGAAAAACTGTTTTTT.

The V call is TRBV29-1, the J call TRBJ1-1; D ambiguous. CDR1 is SQVTM, CDR2 ANQGSEA, per germline. V was cut by 4 bases and J by 4 bases, with 10 bases left in between. The CDR3 has 12 residues. Here the CDR3 DNA reads TGCAGCGTTGCTACGGGTGGCACTGAAGCTTTCTTT. Amino acids: CSVATGGTEAFF.

The J gene is TRBJ1-6, the V gene TRBV9, with D unresolved. This CDR3 contains 13 residues. Trimming removed 1 base from V and 5 bases from J, with 4 bases in between. Per the germline V gene, CDR1 is SGDLS and CDR2 is YYNGEE. The chain's CDR3 is CASSVNDNSPLHF. DNA for the CDR3: TGTGCCAGCAGCGTAAATGATAATTCACCCCTCCACTTT.

The CDR3 is CASRAAGNIQYF. The CDR3 DNA reads TGTGCCAGCCGGGCCGCGGGAAACATTCAGTACTTC. The V call is TRBV4-2, the J call TRBJ2-4; tentative D call: TRBD2 (5 bases). This CDR3 region has 12 residues. Trimming pared 8 bases from V and 6 bases from J, leaving 11 bases between. The germline V gene encodes CDR1 LGHNA and CDR2 YNFKEQ.

This clonotype has a handful of counts. V usage is TRBV29-1 and J usage is TRBJ2-1; D remains ambiguous. Germline-derived CDR1 and CDR2 are SQVTM and ANQGSEA. The CDR3 has 11 residues. The V gene lost 5 bases and the J gene lost 4 bases, with 6 bases spanning the gap. CDR3 DNA: TGCAGCGTTACGGAATACAATGAGCAGTTCTTC. Translated, it gives CSVTEYNEQFF.

V gene TRBV2 combines with J gene TRBJ1-1; D possibly corresponds to TRBD1 (5 bases). This CDR3 is built from 16 residues. CDR1 SNHLY and CDR2 FYNNEI come from the germline V gene. V shed 6 bases and J shed 7 bases, with 24 bases lying between them. For the CDR3, the DNA is TGTGCCAGCAGCCCCAACGGGCCTCCCCCTCAGGGTGAAGCTTTCTTT. Amino acid sequence: CASSPNGPPPQGEAFF.

The rearrangement links TRBV28 to TRBJ2-7; 7 nucleotides line up with TRBD1. The CDR3 runs to 16 residues. Germline CDR1 and CDR2: MDHEN and SYDVKM. Germline trimming cut 2 bases from V and 1 base from J; bases unmatched to any gene: 8. For the CDR3, the DNA is TGTGCCAGCAGTTTAGTGCTGGACAGGACTTCCTACGAGCAGTACTTC. Translated, it gives CASSLVLDRTSYEQYF.

The V and J genes are TRBV12-3 or TRBV12-4 and TRBJ2-5; D remains ambiguous. The length of the CDR3 is 15 residues. With 5 bases removed from V and 3 bases from J, the gap between germline ends came to 16 bases. The CDR3 coding sequence is TGTGCCAGCAGTCCCCCCGACTTGGCGGAAGAGACCCAGTACTTC. Its translation is CASSPPDLAEETQYF.

The CDR3 loop is CASRRSVQDTEAFF. In DNA, the CDR3 is TGCGCCAGCAGAAGAAGCGTGCAGGACACTGAAGCTTTCTTT. J is TRBJ1-1 and V is TRBV4-1; D call uncertain. Germline CDR1 reads MGHRA; CDR2 reads YSYEKL. The CDR3 runs to 14 residues. The V gene lost 6 bases and the J gene lost 3 bases, with 14 bases spanning the gap.

This clonotype was counted ten times or more. The rearrangement links TRBV7-8 to TRBJ2-7, with 9 nucleotides matching TRBD1. Germline loops: CDR1 SGHVS, CDR2 FQNEAQ. CDR3 length equals 15 residues. J gave up 1 base and V 5 bases, and 6 bases lay outside the gene matches. The CDR3 nucleotides are TGTGCCAGCAGCCCCGGGACAGGGTATTCCTACGAGCAGTACTTC. It specifies CASSPGTGYSYEQYF. Complete variable domain (other parts from reference TRBV7-8 and TRBJ2-7): GAGVSQSPRYKVAKRGQDVALRCDPISGHVSLFWYQQALGQGPEFLTYFQNEAQLDKSGLPSDRFFAERPEGSVSTLKIQRTQQEDSAVYLCASSPGTGYSYEQYFGPGTRLTVT.

The chain combines TRBV6-6 with TRBJ1-1, with 7 nucleotides matching TRBD1. Germline V CDR1 and CDR2: MNHNY, SVGAGI (reference sequence). After removal of 5 bases from V and 6 bases from J, the junction contained 6 bases not matched to a gene. This CDR3 region has 13 residues. This CDR3 reads CASSPIQGSEAFF. CDR3 DNA sequence: TGTGCCAGCAGTCCCATACAGGGGTCTGAAGCTTTCTTT.

The V and J genes are TRBV19 and TRBJ2-3; 7 bases fit TRBD2. Germline V lookup: CDR1 LNHDA, CDR2 SQIVND (reference sequence). V was pared by 0 bases and J by 3 bases, with 6 bases of the junction left unmatched. The CDR3 length is 16 residues. The CDR3 DNA reads TGTGCCAGTAGTATAGATCCCGGGACTATGACAGATACGCAGTATTTT. Amino acid sequence: CASSIDPGTMTDTQYF. Full variable domain (remainder filled in from reference TRBV19 and TRBJ2-3): DGGITQSPKYLFRKEGQNVTLSCEQNLNHDAMYWYRQDPGQGLRLIYYSQIVNDFQKGDIAEGYSVSREKKESFPLTVTSAQKNPTAFYLCASSIDPGTMTDTQYFGPGTRLTVL.

V gene TRBV10-1 combines with J gene TRBJ2-3; TRBD2 agrees at 13 bases. Germline V CDR1 and CDR2: WNHNN, SYGVQD (reference sequence). The CDR3 covers 18 residues. The J segment lost 2 bases and the V segment lost 2 bases, leaving 7 bases of the junction unmatched. The CDR3 bases are TGCGCCAGCAGTGAGCTTGGACTAGCGGGAGAACTCACAGATACGCAGTATTTT. Translation: CASSELGLAGELTDTQYF.

The chain uses TRBV5-1 and TRBJ1-1; 9 nucleotides agree with TRBD1. This CDR3 has 16 residues. V shed 4 bases and J 4 bases; nucleotides not matched to a gene: 11. Germline values: CDR1 SGHRS, CDR2 YFSETQ. The CDR3 sequence is CASSPTTGGSSTEAFF. DNA of the CDR3: TGCGCCAGCAGCCCGACGACAGGGGGTTCGAGCACTGAAGCTTTCTTT. Drawing the rest from reference TRBV5-1 and TRBJ1-1, the complete variable domain is KAGVTQTPRYLIKTRGQQVTLSCSPISGHRSVSWYQQTPGQGLQFLFEYFSETQRNKGNFPGRFSGRQFSNSRSEMNVSTLELGDSALYLCASSPTTGGSSTEAFFGQGTRLTVV.

The rearrangement uses TRBV6-5 and TRBJ2-7; D is unresolved. Trimming left V 2 bases short and J 0 bases short, with 11 bases between. The CDR3 runs 15 residues. Germline V gene sequence: CDR1 MNHEY, CDR2 SVGAGI. CDR3 bases: TGTGCCAGCAGTTACGACTCCCGCTTCTCCTACGAGCAGTACTTC. Translated, it gives CASSYDSRFSYEQYF.

This clonotype was observed a handful of times. The chain links TRBV12-3 or TRBV12-4 to TRBJ1-1; D gene unclear. The CDR3 extends over 14 amino acids. V lost 6 bases, J lost 4 bases, and 15 bases lay in between. This CDR3 reads CASSVVGLGTEAFF. CDR3 in DNA: TGTGCCAGCAGCGTAGTGGGCTTAGGCACTGAAGCTTTCTTT.

J is TRBJ1-5 and V is TRBV28, with 8 bases aligning to TRBD1. CDR1 is MDHEN, CDR2 SYDVKM, per germline. The CDR3 runs to 15 residues. V lost 6 bases and J lost 7; bases outside the gene matches: 11. The CDR3 loop reads CASSPRQGQPQPQHF. In DNA form, the CDR3 reads TGTGCCAGCAGCCCCAGACAGGGGCAACCCCAGCCCCAGCATTTT. Complete variable domain (other parts from reference TRBV28 and TRBJ1-5): DVKVTQSSRYLVKRTGEKVFLECVQDMDHENMFWYRQDPGLGLRLIYFSYDVKMKEKGDIPEGYSVSREKKERFSLILESASTNQTSMYLCASSPRQGQPQPQHFGDGTRLSIL.

The J gene is TRBJ2-6, the V gene TRBV5-1; D not resolved. Germline CDR1 and CDR2: SGHRS and YFSETQ. The CDR3 covers 16 residues. V was pared by 0 bases and J by 2 bases, with 9 bases between. The CDR3 DNA sequence: TGCGCCAGCAGCTTGGTTACAGTGGCTGGGGCCAACGTCCTGACTTTC. Residues: CASSLVTVAGANVLTF.

The chain has TRBV2 and TRBJ2-7; D is uncertain. The CDR3 is 13 amino acids. V was cut by 8 bases and J by 1 base, with 12 bases left in between. In germline, CDR1 is SNHLY, CDR2 FYNNEI. Written as DNA, the CDR3 is TGTGCCAGCTCGCCTACGCCTTCCTACGAGCAGTACTTC. Translating gives CASSPTPSYEQYF. Full variable domain (remainder filled in from reference TRBV2 and TRBJ2-7): EPEVTQTPSHQVTQMGQEVILRCVPISNHLYFYWYRQILGQKVEFLVSFYNNEISEKSEIFDDQFSVERPDGSNFTLKIRSTKLEDSAMYFCASSPTPSYEQYFGPGTRLTVT.

This clonotype was detected only a few times. The J gene is TRBJ1-2, the V gene TRBV14; D remains ambiguous. The ends were cut back, 1 base at V and 4 bases at J, with 10 bases in the middle. The CDR3 is made up of 14 amino acids. Germline CDR1 SGHDN, CDR2 FVKESK. As DNA, the CDR3 is TGTGCCAGCAGCCAAGTATCGCACACCTATGGCTACACCTTC. Translating gives CASSQVSHTYGYTF.

This rearrangement joins TRBV14 to TRBJ2-7; TRBD2 matches at 8 bases. V was pared by 2 bases and J by 2 bases, with 11 bases of the junction left unmatched. The germline V gene has CDR1 SGHDN and CDR2 FVKESK. The CDR3 covers 17 residues. The CDR3 here is CASSQSPRGGRTYEQYF. The CDR3 DNA reads TGTGCCAGCAGCCAATCCCCAAGGGGCGGGAGGACCTACGAGCAGTACTTC.

This clonotype was observed at least ten times. V gene TRBV25-1 combines with J gene TRBJ2-6; D remains unclear. The CDR3 sequence is 15 residues long. V gave up 3 bases and J gave up 0 bases, with 6 bases separating them. CDR1 is MGHDK and CDR2 is SYGVNS in the germline V gene. The CDR3 sequence: CASSDSFSGANVLTF. DNA for the CDR3: TGTGCCAGCAGTGATTCATTCTCTGGGGCCAACGTCCTGACTTTC.

Notes on this clonotype: Its ends do not fully match the called genes, so a read error is possible. The chain couples TRBV12-3 or TRBV12-4 to TRBJ2-2; 9 bases are shared with TRBD1. CDR3 length equals 15 residues. This CDR3 reads CASRGDRENTGEPFF. The CDR3 coding sequence is TGTGCCAGCAGGGGGGACAGGGAGAACACCGGGGAGCCGTTTTTT.

This clonotype turned up a few times. The V and J genes are TRBV28 and TRBJ2-7; D might be TRBD1 (5 bases). V lost 5 bases and J lost 1, with 18 bases in between. Germline V CDR1 and CDR2: MDHEN, SYDVKM. The CDR3 is 16 amino acids. The DNA of the CDR3 is TGTGCCAGCAGTAGATGGCACAGGAACCCTTCCTACGAGCAGTACTTC. It codes for CASSRWHRNPSYEQYF.

This clonotype was seen more than once but under ten times. This chain connects TRBV11-3 to TRBJ1-4, with D possibly TRBD1 on 5 matching bases. V shed 2 bases and J shed 8 bases, with 27 bases lying between them. The CDR3 runs to 19 residues. Per germline, CDR1 SGHNT and CDR2 YENEEA. In DNA, the CDR3 is TGTGCCAGCAGCTTAAATCCCTCTCAACTAGGGGATCAAGAGGAAAAACTGTTTTTT. Translation: CASSLNPSQLGDQEEKLFF.

The chain carries TRBV6-5 and TRBJ1-4; no firm D call. Germline CDR1 MNHEY, CDR2 SVGAGI. CDR3 size: 14 residues. V dropped 6 bases and J dropped 0 bases, with 8 bases sitting between them. As DNA, the CDR3 is TGTGCCAGCAGGCGGACGGCAACTAATGAAAAACTGTTTTTT. It yields the protein CASRRTATNEKLFF.